This note documents a single T cell receptor beta chain sequence. This record belongs to a study of T cells in localized non-small cell lung cancer. CDR3 length equals 16 residues. The germline V gene encodes CDR1 LNHDA and CDR2 SQIVND (reference sequence). V dropped 10 bases and J dropped 4 bases, with 20 bases sitting between them. The method was immunoSEQ multiplex PCR; TCRdb's version includes in-frame clones alone and lacks a portion of them. The sample contains roughly 38,000 clones, 70% to 90% of which appear only once. Sequencing was performed on peripheral blood, taken before any cancer treatment. The sequence derives from a man aged 18 to 49 with stage I lung adenocarcinoma. The chain links TRBV19 to TRBJ1-6; perhaps TRBD1 as D (6 bases). Written as DNA, the CDR3 is TGTGCCACCGCGCGGGGGGGCAGTATGTATAATTCACCCCTCCACTTT. It codes for CATARGGSMYNSPLHF. Complete variable domain (other parts from reference TRBV19 and TRBJ1-6): DGGITQSPKYLFRKEGQNVTLSCEQNLNHDAMYWYRQDPGQGLRLIYYSQIVNDFQKGDIAEGYSVSREKKESFPLTVTSAQKNPTAFYLCATARGGSMYNSPLHFGNGTRLTVT.